The rows below give T cell receptor beta chains drawn from one sample of a study of OX40 agonist ivuxolimab in advanced cancers. The repertoire was sequenced with immunoSEQ multiplex PCR; TCRdb's copy has only in-frame clones and lacks some. The sample contains some 69,000 clones, around 89% of which appear only once. The material was CD4+ or CD8+ T cells sorted from blood, obtained in a trial of the OX40 agonist ivuxolimab. These receptors all stem from an adult with an advanced solid tumor such as melanoma, head and neck, liver or kidney cancer. Both conserved end residues are part of each CDR3. Each record gives: J gene, clone size, D gene, V gene, CDR3 DNA, CDR3 protein. A D gene is named only where the DNA matches it firmly. Rows give clone size only sometimes, using once, few, many, or a class for an expanded clone.

j_call: TRBJ2-5; clone_size: .; d_call: .; v_call: TRBV7-7; cdr3_nt: TGTGCTAGCAGCTTAGTAGTGACAGAAGAGACCCAGTACTTC; cdr3_aa: CASSLVVTEETQYF
j_call: TRBJ2-1; clone_size: once; d_call: .; v_call: TRBV7-3; cdr3_nt: TGTGCCAGCAGCTTGATGCCCCGGAACGGGGAGCAGTTCTTC; cdr3_aa: CASSLMPRNGEQFF
j_call: TRBJ2-7; clone_size: .; d_call: TRBD2; v_call: TRBV5-7; cdr3_nt: TGTGCCAGCAGCTTGGGACTAGCGGTCGCCTACGAGCAGTACTTC; cdr3_aa: CASSLGLAVAYEQYF
j_call: TRBJ2-1; clone_size: .; d_call: TRBD1; v_call: TRBV18; cdr3_nt: TGTGCCAGCTCAAGAGGGGGCGCCTCCTACAATGAGCAGTTCTTC; cdr3_aa: CASSRGGASYNEQFF
j_call: TRBJ2-2; clone_size: .; d_call: .; v_call: TRBV11-3; cdr3_nt: TGTGCCAGCAGCTTAGTGCGTACCACCGGGGAGCTGTTTTTT; cdr3_aa: CASSLVRTTGELFF
j_call: TRBJ1-2; clone_size: .; d_call: .; v_call: TRBV7-8; cdr3_nt: TGTGCCAGCAGCCCAAGACGCCCTAACTATGGCTACACCTTC; cdr3_aa: CASSPRRPNYGYTF
j_call: TRBJ1-2; clone_size: .; d_call: TRBD1; v_call: TRBV5-1; cdr3_nt: TGCGCCAGCAGCACGGGACAGGGATATGGCTACACCTTC; cdr3_aa: CASSTGQGYGYTF
j_call: TRBJ1-2; clone_size: .; d_call: .; v_call: TRBV4-3; cdr3_nt: TGCGCCAGCAGCCAAGATAGGGGAGTCCATGGCTACACCTTC; cdr3_aa: CASSQDRGVHGYTF
j_call: TRBJ1-3; clone_size: .; d_call: .; v_call: TRBV18; cdr3_nt: TGTGCCAGCTCACCTCTGATTCAGGGGCCGGCCAGAAACACCATATATTTT; cdr3_aa: CASSPLIQGPARNTIYF
j_call: TRBJ2-3; clone_size: .; d_call: .; v_call: TRBV6-5; cdr3_nt: TGTGCCAGCAGTTACGGTTTGGACGGGGACACAGATACGCAGTATTTT; cdr3_aa: CASSYGLDGDTDTQYF
j_call: TRBJ1-6; clone_size: .; d_call: .; v_call: TRBV25-1; cdr3_nt: TGTGCCAGCAGTGACAGACAGTCTAATTCACCCCTCCACTTT; cdr3_aa: CASSDRQSNSPLHF
j_call: TRBJ2-3; clone_size: .; d_call: .; v_call: TRBV15; cdr3_nt: TGTGCCACCAGCATCGCGGGACCAGCAGATACGCAGTATTTT; cdr3_aa: CATSIAGPADTQYF
j_call: TRBJ2-1; clone_size: .; d_call: .; v_call: TRBV29-1; cdr3_nt: TGCAGCGTTGAAAGGGGGAACCGCAATGAGCAGTTCTTC; cdr3_aa: CSVERGNRNEQFF
j_call: TRBJ2-5; clone_size: .; d_call: TRBD2; v_call: TRBV2; cdr3_nt: TGTGCCAGCAGCTACGGACTAGCCGGGTTGGAGACCCAGTACTTC; cdr3_aa: CASSYGLAGLETQYF
j_call: TRBJ2-7; clone_size: .; d_call: TRBD2; v_call: TRBV7-8; cdr3_nt: TGTGCCAGCAGCTTTCTAGGGTGGGGGACTAGCGGGAGGGTCGAGCAGTACTTC; cdr3_aa: CASSFLGWGTSGRVEQYF